The entry below describes one T cell receptor (beta chain). Losses at the gene ends were 10 bases for V and 5 bases for J; bases not matched to a gene: 9. The length of the CDR3 is 14 residues. Germline loops: CDR1 MDHEN, CDR2 SYDVKM. The source of the sample is a study of blood T cell repertoires in COVID-19. Across the study: The origin of the acute and convalescent COVID-19 samples was the United States, Italy and Spain. T cells, B-cell-depleted T cells, or PBMCs supplied cDNA or gDNA.

Before they entered the study, exposed participants had met a COVID-19 case within 2 weeks. Authors' processing steps: Using reference gene primer amplification, nucleated cell counts were estimated. Data came from immunoSEQ multiplex PCR; TCRdb stores just in-frame clones and leaves some out. V and J calls plus clone size are reproduced from that table; the DNA served to infer D and trimming. The sample has about 260,000 clones, approximately 90% seen once. The specimen was PBMCs or T cells enriched from blood (not recorded which). This clonotype was obtained from a man aged 35 to 55 who had been exposed to COVID-19. V and J are TRBV28 and TRBJ2-7; 12 bases fit TRBD1. In nucleotides, the CDR3 is TGTGCCACCGGGACAGGGGGCGCAATCGACGAGCAGTACTTC. It translates to CATGTGGAIDEQYF.